The clone carrying this T cell receptor (beta chain) was observed a single time. The V end was cut by 0 bases, the J end by 4 bases, with 12 bases between. Germline lookup yields CDR1 MGHRA and CDR2 YSYEKL. CDR3 length equals 15 residues. In the original processing: Estimated nucleated cell counts came from reference gene primer amplification. TCRdb keeps only in-frame clones here, not all; method: immunoSEQ multiplex PCR. From that table come the V and J calls and clone size; the DNA was used to work out D and trimming. The sample records under 200,000 clones, about 86% being singletons. The record originates from a study of blood T cell repertoires in COVID-19. At the level of the study: There were acute and convalescent COVID-19 samples, and they came from the United States, Italy and Spain. The analysed material was cDNA or gDNA that came from T cells, B-cell-depleted T cells, or PBMCs.

This sequence joins TRBV4-1 and TRBJ2-5; possibly TRBD1 for D (6 bases). The clonotype originates from a woman aged 65 to 85 with acute or convalescent COVID-19. The specimen was peripheral blood. CDR3 region: CASSQDDRTVETQYF. CDR3 nucleotides: TGCGCCAGCAGCCAAGATGATAGGACAGTAGAGACCCAGTACTTC.